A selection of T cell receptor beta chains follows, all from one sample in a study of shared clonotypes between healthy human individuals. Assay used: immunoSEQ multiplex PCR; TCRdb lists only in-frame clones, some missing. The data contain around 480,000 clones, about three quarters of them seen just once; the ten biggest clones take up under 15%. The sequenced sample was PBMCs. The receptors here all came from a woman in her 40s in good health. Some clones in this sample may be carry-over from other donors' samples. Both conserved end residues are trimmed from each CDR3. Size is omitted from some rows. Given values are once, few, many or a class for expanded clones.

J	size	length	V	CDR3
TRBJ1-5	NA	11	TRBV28	ASSGSSNQPQH
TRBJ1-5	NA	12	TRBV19	ASNPWREGQPQH
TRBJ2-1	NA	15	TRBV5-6	ASSFGPSGINTVRQF
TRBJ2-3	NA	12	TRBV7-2	ASSLITFSDTQY
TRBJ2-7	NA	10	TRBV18	ASSPRVGEQY
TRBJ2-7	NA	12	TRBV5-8	ASSLGFGLHEQY
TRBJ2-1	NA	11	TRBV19	ASSMNSRDEQF
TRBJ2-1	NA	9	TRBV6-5	ASTRGDEQF
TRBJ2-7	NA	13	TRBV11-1	ASIAVASGHGEQY
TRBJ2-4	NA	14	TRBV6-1	ASSASRTSGKNIQY
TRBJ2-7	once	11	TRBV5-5	ASSLYGLYEQY
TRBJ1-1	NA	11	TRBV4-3	ASSEGSVTEAF
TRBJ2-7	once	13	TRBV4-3	ASSQAVDGAYEQY
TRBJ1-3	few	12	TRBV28	ASRGRVAGNTIY
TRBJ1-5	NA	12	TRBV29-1	SASGQEPNQPQH
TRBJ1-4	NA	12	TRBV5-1	ASSLTGGGEKLF
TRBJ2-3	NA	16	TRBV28	ASTSGGDFTSSTDTQY
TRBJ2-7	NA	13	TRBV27	ASSSLAPGLDEQY
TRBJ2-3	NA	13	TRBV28	ASSFMGEGTDTQY
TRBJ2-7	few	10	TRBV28	ASSSTEYEQY
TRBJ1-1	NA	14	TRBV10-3	AISDPRRGKNTEAF
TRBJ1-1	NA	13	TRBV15	ATSRRQGMGTEAF
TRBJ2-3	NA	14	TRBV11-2	ASSLGQLTSTDTQY
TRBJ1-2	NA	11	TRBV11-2	ASSPGQDYGYT
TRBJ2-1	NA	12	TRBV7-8	ASSSPDRGNEQF
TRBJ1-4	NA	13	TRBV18	ASSPGREPGEKLF
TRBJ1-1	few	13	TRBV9	ASSPSSRTFTEAF
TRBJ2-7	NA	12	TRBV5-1	ASSLGQDLYEQY
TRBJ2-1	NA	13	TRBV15	ATSRAGLVGNEQF
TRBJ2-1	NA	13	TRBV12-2	ASRLAGPGYNEQF
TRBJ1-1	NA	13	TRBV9	ASTPFLQGNTEAF
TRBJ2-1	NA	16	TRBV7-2	ASSLVPTSDPLVNEQF
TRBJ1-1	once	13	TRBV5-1	ASSHSSQGYTEAF
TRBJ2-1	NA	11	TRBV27	ASTWSWGNEQF
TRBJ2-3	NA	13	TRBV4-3	ASSISLTGTDTQY
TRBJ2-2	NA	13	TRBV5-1	ASSGSGVNTGELF
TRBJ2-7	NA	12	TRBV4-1	ASSPGVGTYEQY
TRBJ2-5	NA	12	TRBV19	ASSKQGTQETQY
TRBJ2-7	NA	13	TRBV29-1	SALKLAGRTYEQY
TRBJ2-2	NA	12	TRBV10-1	ASSGGVNTGELF
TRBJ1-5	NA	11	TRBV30	AWAGDINQPQH
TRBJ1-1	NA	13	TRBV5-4	ASSLTGDKSTEAF
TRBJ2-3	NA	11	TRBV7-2	ASSSPGTDTQY
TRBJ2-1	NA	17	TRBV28	ASSYNPSTGPGIYNEQF
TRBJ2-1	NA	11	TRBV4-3	ASSQLRAGEQF
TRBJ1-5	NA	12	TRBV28	ASGRGLRNQPQH
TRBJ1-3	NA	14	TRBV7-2	ASSLGSSRDQNTIY
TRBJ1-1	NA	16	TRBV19	ASSSIRQGRSMNTEAF
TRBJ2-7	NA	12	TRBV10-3	AISEGRDPYEQY
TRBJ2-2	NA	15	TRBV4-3	ASSQGKPGGGIGELF
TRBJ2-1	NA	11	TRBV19	ASKRREGDEQF
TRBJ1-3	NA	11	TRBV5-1	ASSWDRIQTIY
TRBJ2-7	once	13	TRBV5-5	ASSLGLAGLYEQY
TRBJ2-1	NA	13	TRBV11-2	ASSPGLAGVYEQF
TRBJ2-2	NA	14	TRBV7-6	ASSLSSSGSTGELF
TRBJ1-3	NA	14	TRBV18	ASSANRESSGNTIY
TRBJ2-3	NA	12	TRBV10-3	AISEAGGTDTQY
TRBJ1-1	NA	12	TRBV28	ASSLSGHWTEAF
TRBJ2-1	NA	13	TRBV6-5	ASSYGAGPNNEQF
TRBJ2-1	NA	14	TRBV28	ASSPTSGRRQDEQF